These 25 T cell receptor beta chains were sequenced from one sample in a study of cytomegalovirus exposure and HLA in healthy donors. Primers included in the PCR were 60 Vbeta and 13 Jbeta primers. Libraries were prepared by immunoSEQ multiplex PCR; TCRdb keeps only in-frame clonotypes and omits some of them. This table holds some 130,000 clones. Sequenced sample: PBMCs. The receptors derive from a woman aged 40 to 50 in good health and CMV-seronegative.

V gene TRBV19 combines with J gene TRBJ1-5; D is undetermined. The germline V gene encodes CDR1 LNHDA and CDR2 SQIVND (reference sequence). The CDR3 runs to 15 residues. V gave up 5 bases and J gave up 6 bases, with 17 bases separating them. The chain's CDR3 is CASSPISGISQPQHF. The CDR3 DNA reads as TGTGCCAGTAGTCCCATTTCCGGGATCAGTCAGCCCCAGCATTTT.

The chain couples TRBV5-6 to TRBJ1-1, with TRBD1 as a possible D gene (5 bases). V lost 0 bases, J lost 4 bases, and 13 bases lay in between. Per the germline V gene, CDR1 is SGHDT and CDR2 is YYEEEE. The CDR3 consists of 15 residues. The CDR3 here is CASSLGGGAGTEAFF. In DNA form, the CDR3 reads TGTGCCAGCAGCTTGGGAGGAGGGGCAGGCACTGAAGCTTTCTTT.

This sequence joins TRBV29-1 and TRBJ2-7; possible D gene TRBD2, 5 bases. This CDR3 is built from 14 residues. Germline V lookup: CDR1 SQVTM, CDR2 ANQGSEA. V lost 6 bases, J lost 4 bases, and 19 bases lay in between. DNA for the CDR3: TGCAGCGTGAGGGTCTTGACGGCATCGTACGAGCAGTACTTC. Its protein product is CSVRVLTASYEQYF.

The CDR3 nucleotides are TGTGCCAGCAGCCCCCAGCACGGAGTCGACCAGCCCCAGCATTTT. It specifies CASSPQHGVDQPQHF. The J gene is TRBJ1-5, the V gene TRBV4-2; D is undetermined. Germline V gives CDR1 LGHNA, CDR2 YNFKEQ. The CDR3 spans 15 residues. The V gene lost 4 bases and the J gene lost 7 bases, with 17 bases spanning the gap.

Here the CDR3 reads CASSSPGQQAFF. The CDR3 DNA follows: TGTGCCAGCAGCAGCCCGGGACAGCAAGCTTTCTTT. The chain employs TRBV28 and TRBJ1-1; 7 bases are a match to TRBD1. Germline CDR1 reads MDHEN; CDR2 reads SYDVKM. The trim removed 6 bases at V and 9 bases at J, leaving 7 bases unmatched. The CDR3 has 12 residues.

The V and J genes are TRBV28 and TRBJ1-1, with TRBD1 identical over 8 bases. Germline V lookup: CDR1 MDHEN, CDR2 SYDVKM. The CDR3 spans 15 residues. Trimming cost V 1 base and J 1 base; bases outside gene matches: 2. The DNA for the CDR3 is TGTGCCAGCAGTTTATTGACAGGGGCGAACACTGAAGCTTTCTTT. Translation gives CASSLLTGANTEAFF.

The chain has TRBV5-4 and TRBJ2-3, with D perhaps TRBD1 (6 bases). The CDR3 sequence is 12 residues long. Trimming left V 4 bases short and J 6 bases short, with 9 bases between. The germline V gene has CDR1 SGHNT and CDR2 YYREEE (reference sequence). The CDR3 bases are TGTGCCAGCAGCCCAGGGGAGGATACGCAGTATTTT. Protein product: CASSPGEDTQYF.

The chain links TRBV19 to TRBJ2-7; the match to TRBD1 covers 9 bases. Germline-derived CDR1 and CDR2 are LNHDA and SQIVND (reference sequence). The CDR3 runs to 13 residues. This CDR3 reads CASSLDRGTVQYV. In DNA, the CDR3 is TGTGCCAGTAGTTTAGACAGGGGGACGGTGCAGTACGTC.

This CDR3 is CASSVDRSETQYF. In DNA, the CDR3 is TGTGCCAGCAGCGTAGACCGGTCGGAGACCCAGTACTTC. This sequence joins TRBV9 and TRBJ2-5; no clear D. Germline V gives CDR1 SGDLS, CDR2 YYNGEE. This CDR3 has 13 amino acids. The germline V and J ends were trimmed by 0 bases and 5 bases, with 8 bases remaining between them.

The chain carries TRBV4-2 and TRBJ1-4; the D gene is possibly TRBD1 (5 bases). CDR1 is LGHNA, CDR2 YNFKEQ, per germline. This CDR3 is built from 14 residues. The V gene lost 0 bases and the J gene lost 5 bases, with 7 bases spanning the gap. The CDR3 loop is CASSQDKGNEKLFF. CDR3 coding DNA: TGTGCCAGCAGCCAAGATAAGGGGAATGAAAAACTGTTTTTT.

V gene TRBV9 combines with J gene TRBJ2-2; D may be TRBD2 (6 bases). The germline gives CDR1 SGDLS, CDR2 YYNGEE. This CDR3 has 16 amino acids. Trimming took off 7 bases at V and 1 base at J, with 17 bases between the two ends. The CDR3 loop is CASGRTGGENTGELFF. Here the CDR3 DNA reads TGTGCCAGCGGTCGGACTGGCGGGGAGAACACCGGGGAGCTGTTTTTT.

This sequence joins TRBV14 and TRBJ2-1, with TRBD1 identical over 9 bases. This CDR3 comprises 14 residues. V lost 5 bases and J lost 7; bases outside the gene matches: 6. From germline, CDR1 is SGHDN and CDR2 FVKESK. CDR3 DNA sequence: TGTGCCAGCAGCTTGGACAGGGGAACAAATGAGCAGTTCTTC. Translating gives CASSLDRGTNEQFF.

V and J are TRBV19 and TRBJ1-2, with TRBD1 matching 7 bases. This CDR3 is built from 13 residues. Losses at the gene ends were 2 bases for V and 4 bases for J; bases not matched to a gene: 1. Germline V gene lookup returns CDR1 LNHDA and CDR2 SQIVND (reference sequence). CDR3 sequence: CASSIKGAYGYTF. Written as DNA, the CDR3 is TGTGCCAGTAGTATAAAGGGGGCCTATGGCTACACCTTC.

For the CDR3, the DNA is TGTGCCAGAAAGACAGGGGGCTCCTATAATTCACCCCTCCACTTT. Its protein is CARKTGGSYNSPLHF. The rearrangement uses TRBV2 and TRBJ1-6; TRBD1 aligns across 9 bases. CDR1 is SNHLY, CDR2 FYNNEI, per germline. V trimming: 9 bases; J trimming: 0 bases; junction bases outside the gene matches: 3. There are 15 residues in the CDR3.

The gene calls are TRBV6-6 and TRBJ1-1; 10 bases are shared with TRBD1. In germline, CDR1 is MNHNY, CDR2 SVGAGI (reference sequence). With 6 bases clipped from V and 4 bases from J, the junction kept 5 bases outside the gene matches. CDR3 length equals 14 residues. The DNA of the CDR3 is TGTGCCAGCAGCGGACAGGGGGGAGTCACTGAAGCTTTCTTT. Translated: CASSGQGGVTEAFF.

J is TRBJ1-2 and V is TRBV5-1; D is unresolved. Between the trimmed V and J ends, which lost 0 bases and 8 bases, there was a span of 11 bases. This CDR3 contains 13 residues. Germline V lookup: CDR1 SGHRS, CDR2 YFSETQ. The CDR3 nucleotides read TGCGCCAGCAGCTTGGACGGTGAGGGAGGCTACACCTTC. This gives the protein CASSLDGEGGYTF.

The chain carries TRBV6-5 and TRBJ1-4; 12 nucleotides agree with TRBD1. The V gene end was trimmed by 6 bases and the J gene end by 7 bases; junction bases not matched to a gene: 6. This CDR3 has 15 residues. Germline lookup yields CDR1 MNHEY and CDR2 SVGAGI. CDR3 sequence (DNA): TGTGCCAGCAGAACCGGGGGACAGGGGGCTGAAAAACTGTTTTTT. Translated: CASRTGGQGAEKLFF.

The chain employs TRBV11-2 and TRBJ2-3; TRBD1 matches 12 bases. Trimming at V came to 1 base and at J to 5 bases, leaving 10 bases not matched to a gene. The CDR3 is 18 residues long. Per germline, CDR1 SGHAT and CDR2 FQNNGV. The CDR3 coding sequence is TGTGCCAGCAGCTTAGGGTCCCCCGGGACAGGGGGCGTAGATACGCAGTATTTT. As protein: CASSLGSPGTGGVDTQYF.

This chain joins TRBV4-3 and TRBJ2-7; 8 bases fit TRBD1. The CDR3 contains 16 residues. Trimming removed 4 bases from V and 1 base from J; junction bases left unmatched: 9. Germline loops: CDR1 LGHNA, CDR2 YSLEER. CDR3: CASSLARGRLSYEQYV. The CDR3 DNA follows: TGCGCCAGCAGCCTTGCCAGGGGGCGATTATCCTACGAGCAGTACGTC.

This chain uses TRBV7-2 with TRBJ1-5; D is ambiguous. This CDR3 contains 16 residues. Trimming stripped 5 bases from V and 0 bases from J, with 14 bases between. The germline V gene encodes CDR1 SGHTA and CDR2 FQGNSA. The CDR3 sequence: CASSPPGDYSNQPQHF. CDR3 bases: TGTGCCAGCAGCCCCCCTGGAGACTATAGCAATCAGCCCCAGCATTTT.

The chain uses TRBV30 and TRBJ1-4, with 9 bases that match TRBD1. Per germline, CDR1 GTSNPN and CDR2 SVGIG (reference sequence). V gave up 1 base and J gave up 8 bases; unmatched junction bases: 11. The CDR3 loop spans 16 amino acids. CDR3 nucleotide sequence: TGTGCCTGGAGTGGGGAAGCCGGGACAGGGACGGAAAAACTGTTTTTT. As protein: CAWSGEAGTGTEKLFF. The full variable domain, its missing parts supplied by reference TRBV30 and TRBJ1-4, is SQTIHQWPATLVQPVGSPLSLECTVEGTSNPNLYWYRQAAGRGLQLLFYSVGIGQISSEVPQNLSASRPQDRQFILSSKKLLLSDSGFYLCAWSGEAGTGTEKLFFGSGTQLSVL.

The CDR3 DNA follows: TGTGCCAGCAGCCGCCCGGACAGGGAATTCTATGGCTACACCTTC. Residues: CASSRPDREFYGYTF. The chain recombines TRBV7-9 with TRBJ1-2, with 8 bases matching TRBD1. Per the germline V gene, CDR1 is SEHNR and CDR2 is FQNEAQ (reference sequence). Trimming cost V 5 bases and J 4 bases; bases outside gene matches: 9. The CDR3 has 15 residues.

This chain connects TRBV6-1 to TRBJ2-2, with 9 bases that match TRBD1. With 6 bases clipped from V and 7 bases from J, the junction kept 6 bases outside the gene matches. The V gene's germline CDR1 is MNHNS and CDR2 SASEGT. The CDR3 contains 14 residues. The chain's CDR3 is CASSPGTGSGELFF. The CDR3 coding sequence is TGTGCCAGCAGCCCCGGGACAGGGAGCGGGGAGCTGTTTTTT.

The chain uses TRBV5-1 and TRBJ1-5; no clear D. Germline V gene lookup returns CDR1 SGHRS and CDR2 YFSETQ. The CDR3 extends over 15 amino acids. Trimming left V 1 base short and J 0 bases short, with 8 bases between. Written as DNA, the CDR3 is TGCGCCAGCAGCTTGATGGGAGTTAGCAATCAGCCCCAGCATTTT. The encoded protein is CASSLMGVSNQPQHF. Using reference TRBV5-1 and TRBJ1-5 for the parts outside the CDR3, the full variable domain is KAGVTQTPRYLIKTRGQQVTLSCSPISGHRSVSWYQQTPGQGLQFLFEYFSETQRNKGNFPGRFSGRQFSNSRSEMNVSTLELGDSALYLCASSLMGVSNQPQHFGDGTRLSIL.

This chain uses TRBV6-6 with TRBJ1-5, with unresolved D. Per the germline V gene, CDR1 is MNHNY and CDR2 is SVGAGI (reference sequence). V lost 2 bases and J lost 6, with 8 bases in between. This CDR3 has 13 residues. CDR3 DNA sequence: TGTGCCAGCAGTTACACGGAGAGTCAGCCCCAGCATTTT. This codes for CASSYTESQPQHF.